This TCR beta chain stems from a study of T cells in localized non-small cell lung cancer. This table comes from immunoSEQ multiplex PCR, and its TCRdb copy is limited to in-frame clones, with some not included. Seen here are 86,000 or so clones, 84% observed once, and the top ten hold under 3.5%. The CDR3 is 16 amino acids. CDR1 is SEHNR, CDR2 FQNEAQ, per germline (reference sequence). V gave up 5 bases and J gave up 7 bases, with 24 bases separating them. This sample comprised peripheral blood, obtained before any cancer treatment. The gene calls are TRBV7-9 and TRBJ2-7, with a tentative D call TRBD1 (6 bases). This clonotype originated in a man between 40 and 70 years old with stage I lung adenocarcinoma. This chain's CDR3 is CASSPIGRGTVGEQYF. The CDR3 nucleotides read TGTGCCAGCAGCCCTATTGGTAGGGGGACGGTGGGTGAGCAGTACTTC. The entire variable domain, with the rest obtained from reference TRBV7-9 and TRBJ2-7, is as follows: DTGVSQNPRHKITKRGQNVTFRCDPISEHNRLYWYRQTLGQGPEFLTYFQNEAQLEKSRLLSDRFSAERPKGSFSTLEIQRTEQGDSAMYLCASSPIGRGTVGEQYFGPGTRLTVT.